The 15 T cell receptor beta chains reported below all come from one sample, sequenced in a study of beta chain features in type 1 diabetes. What was sequenced were expressed TCRB transcripts, since all of the isolated RNA had been reverse transcribed. Profiled with immunoSEQ multiplex PCR; TCRdb holds only in-frame clones, not every one. The data show about 360,000 clones, with around 12% seen just once and 0.017% held by the top ten. Input material: naive CD4+ T cells from blood. These receptors all stem from a man younger than 30 in good health.

This clone was seen only a few times. The rearrangement joins TRBV7-3 to TRBJ2-5; a possible D gene is TRBD2 (6 bases). Germline CDR1 is SGHTA and CDR2 is FQGTGA. CDR3 length equals 15 residues. V lost 4 bases and J lost 5, with 17 bases in between. DNA of the CDR3: TGTGCCAGCAGCTCCATTCCGGGAGCGAGGGAGACCCAGTACTTC. It translates to CASSSIPGARETQYF.

This clone was counted at least ten times. The V gene is TRBV4-3, the J gene TRBJ1-1; D ambiguous. The CDR3 has 14 residues. Trimming stripped 3 bases from V and 1 base from J, with 9 bases between. Germline CDR1 and CDR2: LGHNA and YSLEER. The CDR3 bases are TGCGCCAGCAGCCAGCACACAGAGAACACTGAAGCTTTCTTT. Encoded protein: CASSQHTENTEAFF.

The chain combines TRBV28 with TRBJ2-5; the D gene is possibly TRBD2 (7 bases). Germline V gene lookup returns CDR1 MDHEN and CDR2 SYDVKM. Trimming shortened V by 4 bases and J by 4 bases, and 22 bases separated the two germline ends. This CDR3 has 17 amino acids. The CDR3 loop reads CASSSSARGGWGETQYF. For the CDR3, the DNA is TGTGCCAGCAGTTCTTCCGCCCGCGGGGGCTGGGGAGAGACCCAGTACTTC.

This clone was seen a few times. The chain combines TRBV7-9 with TRBJ1-5; 9 bases map to TRBD1. CDR3 length: 16 amino acids. Germline V gene sequence: CDR1 SEHNR, CDR2 FQNEAQ (reference sequence). Losses at the gene ends were 4 bases for V and 0 bases for J; bases not matched to a gene: 4. CDR3: CASSSGQGYSNQPQHF. The CDR3, as DNA: TGTGCCAGCAGCTCAGGACAGGGGTATAGCAATCAGCCCCAGCATTTT.

The V gene is TRBV6-1, the J gene TRBJ1-1; no firm D call. This CDR3 contains 14 residues. Between the trimmed V and J ends, which lost 3 bases and 3 bases, there was a span of 11 bases. Germline CDR1 and CDR2: MNHNS and SASEGT. The CDR3 region is CASSDRVRDTEAFF. The DNA for the CDR3 is TGTGCCAGCAGTGACAGAGTGAGGGACACTGAAGCTTTCTTT.

This clone was seen more than once but under ten times. The chain has TRBV30 and TRBJ1-2; the D gene is possibly TRBD1 (5 bases). The CDR3 runs to 13 residues. Germline V lookup: CDR1 GTSNPN, CDR2 SVGIG (reference sequence). The V and J ends lost 3 bases and 5 bases respectively, with 13 bases between them. Here the CDR3 reads CAWRAGLSYGYTF. CDR3 bases: TGTGCCTGGAGGGCAGGGCTGTCGTATGGCTACACCTTC.

In this sample, this clone turned up a few times. The chain has TRBV7-9 and TRBJ2-1; 11 nucleotides line up with TRBD2. With 4 bases clipped from V and 7 bases from J, the junction kept 9 bases outside the gene matches. CDR3 size: 16 residues. CDR1 and CDR2 (germline): SEHNR, FQNEAQ (reference sequence). This CDR3 is CASSSAHSGGVNEQFF. As DNA, the CDR3 is TGTGCCAGCAGCTCCGCCCATAGCGGGGGGGTGAATGAGCAGTTCTTC. Full variable domain (outside the CDR3, taken from reference TRBV7-9 and TRBJ2-1): DTGVSQNPRHKITKRGQNVTFRCDPISEHNRLYWYRQTLGQGPEFLTYFQNEAQLEKSRLLSDRFSAERPKGSFSTLEIQRTEQGDSAMYLCASSSAHSGGVNEQFFGPGTRLTVL.

With regard to this clone: Other DNA sequences of this sample code for an identical CDR3. The chain recombines TRBV29-1 with TRBJ2-7; D is unclear. CDR1 is SQVTM and CDR2 is ANQGSEA in the germline V gene. The germline V and J ends were trimmed by 4 bases and 2 bases, with 6 bases remaining between them. The CDR3 contains 11 residues. CDR3 nucleotides: TGCAGCGTTGGACAAGCCTACGAGCAGTACTTC. Protein: CSVGQAYEQYF.

The sample holds a few counts of this clone. The rearrangement links TRBV9 to TRBJ2-3; weak D call: TRBD1 (5 bases). The CDR3 contains 14 residues. CDR1 is SGDLS, CDR2 YYNGEE, per germline. With 7 bases removed from V and 0 bases from J, the gap between germline ends came to 12 bases. The CDR3 region has the DNA TGTGCCAGCGGCAGGGAAGCTAGCACAGATACGCAGTATTTT. Translation gives CASGREASTDTQYF.

The chain carries TRBV7-9 and TRBJ2-2; D remains unclear. This CDR3 spans 17 amino acids. In germline, CDR1 is SEHNR, CDR2 FQNEAQ (reference sequence). V was pared by 0 bases and J by 0 bases, with 11 bases between. The CDR3 loop is CASSLALTFANTGELFF. The CDR3 DNA follows: TGTGCCAGCAGCTTAGCGCTGACATTCGCGAACACCGGGGAGCTGTTTTTT.

This clone has more than one count but fewer than ten. The chain combines TRBV4-3 with TRBJ1-5, with D unclear. The CDR3 has 14 amino acids. V lost 0 bases to trimming and J lost 7 bases, with 10 bases between them. Germline V gene data show CDR1 as LGHNA and CDR2 as YSLEER. Written as DNA, the CDR3 is TGCGCCAGCAGCCAAGATCGAGGGCCCCAGCCCCAGCATTTT. Its translation is CASSQDRGPQPQHF.

The V and J genes are TRBV19 and TRBJ1-5; no clear D. The CDR3 runs to 12 residues. V was pared by 6 bases and J by 7 bases, with 10 bases between. Germline loops: CDR1 LNHDA, CDR2 SQIVND (reference sequence). CDR3 sequence (DNA): TGTGCCAGTAGACGAGGTGTACAGCCCCAGCATTTT. This encodes CASRRGVQPQHF.

This clone was counted between two and nine times. The same CDR3 is also encoded by other DNA sequences in this sample. J is TRBJ1-1 and V is TRBV7-6, with D possibly being TRBD1 (6 bases). Germline V lookup: CDR1 SGHVS, CDR2 FNYEAQ. The CDR3 has 13 residues. The V end lost 4 bases, the J end lost 1 base, and 7 bases lay between the germline ends. The CDR3 region has the DNA TGTGCCAGCAGCTCGGACAGGAACACTGAAGCTTTCTTT. Translated, it gives CASSSDRNTEAFF.

This sequence joins TRBV5-1 and TRBJ2-3; 8 nucleotides line up with TRBD2. The V gene end was trimmed by 0 bases and the J gene end by 6 bases; junction bases not matched to a gene: 0. CDR3 length: 13 residues. Looked up from germline, CDR1 is SGHRS and CDR2 is YFSETQ. The CDR3 region has the DNA TGCGCCAGCAGCTTGGGACTAGCGGATACGCAGTATTTT. Its protein product is CASSLGLADTQYF.

The rearrangement joins TRBV18 to TRBJ2-7, with 9 bases identical to TRBD1. Germline V gene data show CDR1 as KGHSH and CDR2 as LQKENI. The CDR3 contains 15 residues. J lost 6 bases, V lost 0 bases, and 6 bases had no gene match. The DNA of the CDR3 is TGTGCCAGCTCACCACCGCTGGGACAGGGCGGCGAGCAGTACTTC. Protein sequence: CASSPPLGQGGEQYF. Looking up the rest from reference TRBV18 and TRBJ2-7 gives the full variable domain: NAGVMQNPRHLVRRRGQEARLRCSPMKGHSHVYWYRQLPEEGLKFMVYLQKENIIDESGMPKERFSAEFPKEGPSILRIQQVVRGDSAAYFCASSPPLGQGGEQYFGPGTRLTVT.